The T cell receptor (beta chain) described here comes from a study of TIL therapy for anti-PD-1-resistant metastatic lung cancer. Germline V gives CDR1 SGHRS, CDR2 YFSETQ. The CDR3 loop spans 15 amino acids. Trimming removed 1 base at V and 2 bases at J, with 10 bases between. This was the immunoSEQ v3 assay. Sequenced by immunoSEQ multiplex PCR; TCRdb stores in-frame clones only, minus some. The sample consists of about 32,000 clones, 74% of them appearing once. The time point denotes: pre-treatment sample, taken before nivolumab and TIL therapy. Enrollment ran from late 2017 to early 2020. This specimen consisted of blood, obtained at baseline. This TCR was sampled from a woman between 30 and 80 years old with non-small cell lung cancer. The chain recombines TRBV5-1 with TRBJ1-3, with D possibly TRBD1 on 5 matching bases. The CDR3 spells CASSLFLGAGNTIYF. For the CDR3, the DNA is TGCGCCAGCAGCTTGTTCCTGGGGGCTGGAAACACCATATATTTT.